The next 27 T cell receptor beta chains were all read from a single sample in a study of response to subunit inactivated influenza vaccine. TCRdb reprocessed the RT-PCR reads via MiXCR and lists one record per CDR3 protein. The top ten clones hold less than 7% of a sample with 550,000 to 800,000 distinct CDR3 sequences, about 15% of them seen once. The sample in question was PBMCs from blood, obtained 14 to 15 days before vaccination. The receptors stem from a man aged 50 or older who received an inactivated influenza vaccine.

This clonotype was found many times. The genes are TRBV7-2 and TRBJ2-3, with 8 bases matching TRBD2. The J segment lost 5 bases and the V segment lost 3 bases, leaving 7 bases of the junction unmatched. Germline lookup yields CDR1 SGHTA and CDR2 FQGNSA. This CDR3 is built from 15 residues. Written as DNA, the CDR3 is TGTGCCAGCAGCTTTAACGGGGGGGCCATAGATACGCAGTATTTT. Translating it yields CASSFNGGAIDTQYF. Drawing the rest from reference TRBV7-2 and TRBJ2-3, the complete variable domain is GAGVSQSPSNKVTEKGKDVELRCDPISGHTALYWYRQSLGQGLEFLIYFQGNSAPDKSGLPSDRFSAERTGGSVSTLTIQRTQQEDSAVYLCASSFNGGAIDTQYFGPGTRLTVL.

Only a few counts were recorded for this clonotype. The chain uses TRBV29-1 and TRBJ2-1; D is perhaps TRBD1 (6 bases). The length of the CDR3 is 13 residues. Trimming shortened V by 5 bases and J by 8 bases, and 16 bases separated the two germline ends. CDR1 SQVTM and CDR2 ANQGSEA come from the germline V gene. For the CDR3, the DNA is TGCAGCGTTATCTGGGGGCGATGGTATGAGCAGTTCTTC. Encoded protein: CSVIWGRWYEQFF.

This chain uses TRBV19 with TRBJ2-3; D perhaps matches TRBD1 (5 bases). V was trimmed by 8 bases and J by 3 bases, leaving 9 bases between them. Germline V gene sequence: CDR1 LNHDA, CDR2 SQIVND (reference sequence). This CDR3 contains 12 residues. The CDR3 DNA is TGTGCCAGTGGAACAGGAACAGATACGCAGTATTTT. Its protein product is CASGTGTDTQYF. Combining the CDR3 with reference TRBV19 and TRBJ2-3 gives the whole variable domain DGGITQSPKYLFRKEGQNVTLSCEQNLNHDAMYWYRQDPGQGLRLIYYSQIVNDFQKGDIAEGYSVSREKKESFPLTVTSAQKNPTAFYLCASGTGTDTQYFGPGTRLTVL.

The table lists this clonotype with a few counts. V gene TRBV29-1 combines with J gene TRBJ2-5, with 15 bases lining up with TRBD2. With 7 bases clipped from V and 5 bases from J, the junction kept 8 bases outside the gene matches. The CDR3 totals 15 residues. Germline values: CDR1 SQVTM, CDR2 ANQGSEA. CDR3 sequence: CSARTSGGARETQYF. In nucleotides, the CDR3 is TGCAGCGCTCGGACTAGCGGGGGGGCAAGGGAGACCCAGTACTTC.

This clonotype was found a few times. One end of the junction varies from germline; a read error may be responsible. V is TRBV7-2 and J is TRBJ2-5; D is possibly TRBD1 (5 bases). CDR1 is SGHTA and CDR2 is FQGNSA in the germline V gene. The CDR3 runs 14 residues. The CDR3 region has the DNA TGCGCCAGCAGCTTCCGAAGGGGCCAAGAGACCCAGTACTTC. Translated, it gives CASSFRRGQETQYF.

The chain is built from TRBV19 and TRBJ2-1, with D unresolved. With 6 bases removed from V and 7 bases from J, the gap between germline ends came to 13 bases. Germline V gene sequence: CDR1 LNHDA, CDR2 SQIVND (reference sequence). The length of the CDR3 is 13 residues. This chain's CDR3 is CASRADGRNEQFF. The CDR3 DNA sequence: TGTGCCAGTAGGGCGGACGGGCGGAATGAGCAGTTCTTC.

This clonotype has at least ten counts. The chain is built from TRBV4-2 and TRBJ2-1, with D unclear. Trimming took 2 bases from V and 6 from J, leaving 14 bases between them. CDR3 length equals 15 residues. The V gene's germline CDR1 is LGHNA and CDR2 YNFKEQ. Here the CDR3 DNA reads TGTGCCAGCAGCCAATCGGCCTCGAACCTCAATGAGCAGTTCTTC. Its translation is CASSQSASNLNEQFF.

The CDR3, as DNA: TGTGCCAGCAGCCAAGGGCGGCGGCGGGTCACCGGGGAGCTGTTTTTT. Its translation is CASSQGRRRVTGELFF. The J gene is TRBJ2-2, the V gene TRBV3-1, with a weak D call TRBD2 (5 bases). V lost 1 base to trimming and J lost 4 bases, with 13 bases between them. CDR1 LGHDT and CDR2 YNNKEL come from the germline V gene (reference sequence). This CDR3 has 16 amino acids.

The rearrangement joins TRBV12-3 or TRBV12-4 to TRBJ2-2, with D tentatively TRBD1 or TRBD2 (5 bases each). This CDR3 spans 14 amino acids. Trimming stripped 6 bases from V and 6 bases from J, with 14 bases between. CDR3: CASSRDGDSGELFF. The CDR3 bases are TGTGCCAGCAGCCGGGACGGAGACTCCGGGGAGCTGTTTTTT.

This clonotype was recorded many times. This chain uses TRBV6-2 or TRBV6-3 with TRBJ1-5; tentative D call: TRBD1 (5 bases). The CDR3 has 23 residues. Trimming removed 0 bases from V and 2 bases from J, with 32 bases in between. Germline V gene data show CDR1 as MNHEY and CDR2 as SVGEGT. CDR3: CASSYSRMGLGEGLLVRNQPQHF. In DNA, the CDR3 is TGTGCCAGCAGTTACTCGAGAATGGGACTGGGGGAGGGGTTATTAGTTCGCAATCAGCCCCAGCATTTT.

The chain employs TRBV10-2 and TRBJ1-5, with 9 bases identical to TRBD1. The CDR3 is made up of 16 amino acids. Trimming took 4 bases from V and 6 from J; bases not matched to a gene: 10. Per the germline V gene, CDR1 is WSHSY and CDR2 is SAAADI. Written as DNA, the CDR3 is TGCGCCAGCAGTGGGCGGACAGGGGCGTCCGGTCAGCCCCAGCATTTT. This encodes CASSGRTGASGQPQHF.

This clonotype has only a few counts. The chain combines TRBV4-3 with TRBJ1-1; no clear D. Germline CDR1 is LGHNA and CDR2 is YSLEER. This CDR3 spans 15 amino acids. The germline V and J ends were trimmed by 1 base and 0 bases, with 9 bases remaining between them. This CDR3 reads CASSQGYTLNTEAFF. The CDR3 bases are TGCGCCAGCAGCCAAGGTTACACCTTGAACACTGAAGCTTTCTTT.

This chain links TRBV14 with TRBJ2-1; 10 nucleotides line up with TRBD1. Germline V gene sequence: CDR1 SGHDN, CDR2 FVKESK. This CDR3 has 12 residues. V lost 4 bases to trimming and J lost 9 bases; unmatched junction nucleotides: 0. As DNA, the CDR3 is TGTGCCAGCAGCCGGACAGGGGGTGAGCAGTTCTTC. It translates to CASSRTGGEQFF.

The chain has TRBV11-1 and TRBJ2-1; D tentatively fits TRBD1 or TRBD2 (7 bases each). Between the trimmed V and J ends, which lost 3 bases and 0 bases, there was a span of 18 bases. CDR1 is SGHAT and CDR2 is FQDESV in the germline V gene (reference sequence). There are 18 residues in the CDR3. CDR3 protein: CASSFPSRGTISYNEQFF. In DNA, the CDR3 is TGTGCCAGCAGCTTTCCTAGCAGGGGGACTATCTCCTACAATGAGCAGTTCTTC. Supplemented by reference TRBV11-1 and TRBJ2-1, the full variable domain reads EAEVAQSPRYKITEKSQAVAFWCDPISGHATLYWYRQILGQGPELLVQFQDESVVDDSQLPKDRFSAERLKGVDSTLKIQPAELGDSAMYLCASSFPSRGTISYNEQFFGPGTRLTVL.

The V gene is TRBV2, the J gene TRBJ2-7; 9 bases line up with TRBD1. V trimming: 4 bases; J trimming: 3 bases; junction bases outside the gene matches: 7. The CDR3 is 15 residues long. The germline CDR1 and CDR2 sequences are SNHLY and FYNNEI. In nucleotides, the CDR3 is TGTGCCAGCAGTGTAACCGGGGACAGGGTCTACGAGCAGTACTTC. It yields the protein CASSVTGDRVYEQYF.

V and J are TRBV24-1 and TRBJ2-2; 13 bases are shared with TRBD2. CDR1 and CDR2 (germline): KGHDR, SFDVKD. The V gene end was trimmed by 9 bases and the J gene end by 2 bases; junction bases not matched to a gene: 2. The CDR3 is 15 residues long. CDR3: CATGLAGANTGELFF. The DNA for the CDR3 is TGTGCCACCGGACTAGCGGGGGCCAACACCGGGGAGCTGTTTTTT.

This clonotype came up a few times. The J gene is TRBJ2-7, the V gene TRBV10-3; 8 nucleotides match TRBD2. The CDR3 loop spans 18 amino acids. The trim removed 8 bases at V and 0 bases at J, leaving 18 bases unmatched. CDR1 and CDR2 from the germline V gene are ENHRY and SYGVKD. The CDR3 here is CAISGTSVKVLSSYEQYF. CDR3 bases: TGTGCCATCTCCGGGACTAGTGTTAAAGTCCTCAGCTCCTACGAGCAGTACTTC.

The chain combines TRBV2 with TRBJ1-5; D remains unclear. The CDR3 has 16 amino acids. CDR1 SNHLY and CDR2 FYNNEI come from the germline V gene. V lost 6 bases, J lost 1 base, and 16 bases lay in between. The CDR3 DNA is TGTGCCAGCAGCGGTAAGGTAGCGGCGAGCAATCAGCCCCAGCATTTT. This encodes CASSGKVAASNQPQHF. Based on the CDR3 plus reference TRBV2 and TRBJ1-5, the full variable domain is EPEVTQTPSHQVTQMGQEVILRCVPISNHLYFYWYRQILGQKVEFLVSFYNNEISEKSEIFDDQFSVERPDGSNFTLKIRSTKLEDSAMYFCASSGKVAASNQPQHFGDGTRLSIL.

This clonotype occurred many times. The gene calls are TRBV29-1 and TRBJ2-7; a possible D gene is TRBD1 (5 bases). This CDR3 comprises 12 residues. V was pared by 2 bases and J by 3 bases, with 8 bases between. Germline-derived CDR1 and CDR2 are SQVTM and ANQGSEA. CDR3 in amino acids: CSVERGNYEQYF. In DNA form, the CDR3 reads TGCAGCGTTGAAAGGGGCAACTACGAGCAGTACTTC.

In this sample, this clonotype turned up a few times. CDR3 residues: CSAPREGANSPLHF. The CDR3 DNA follows: TGCAGTGCTCCTCGAGAGGGGGCGAACTCACCCCTCCACTTT. The chain couples TRBV20-1 to TRBJ1-6, with 7 bases aligning to TRBD1. The V segment lost 5 bases and the J segment 10 bases; nucleotides outside the gene matches: 11. The CDR3 covers 14 residues. CDR1 and CDR2 (germline): DFQATT, SNEGSKA (reference sequence).

In this sample, this clonotype turned up a few times. The V call is TRBV9, the J call TRBJ1-2; D call uncertain. The CDR3 length is 12 residues. The germline CDR1 and CDR2 sequences are SGDLS and YYNGEE. Deletions cut 3 bases from V and 7 bases from J, with 10 bases between. CDR3 nucleotide sequence: TGTGCCAGCAGCGGTCCCAGTTTTGGCTACACCTTC. Its translation: CASSGPSFGYTF.

The CDR3 loop is CAWRASADTQHF. The DNA of the CDR3 is TGTGCCTGGAGAGCTAGCGCAGATACGCAGCATTTT. The rearrangement links TRBV30 to TRBJ2-3; no clear D. The end of the DNA aligns better with TRBJ1-5, so the J call may be wrong. CDR3 length: 12 residues. Germline CDR1 reads GTSNPN; CDR2 reads SVGIG (reference sequence).

This clonotype was seen a handful of times. This sequence joins TRBV4-1 and TRBJ2-1; the match to TRBD2 covers 9 bases. V was pared by 0 bases and J by 8 bases, with 14 bases of the junction left unmatched. CDR1 and CDR2 from the germline V gene are MGHRA and YSYEKL. The CDR3 totals 18 residues. For the CDR3, the DNA is TGCGCCAGCAGCCAAGATTCCGCCCTAGCGGGAATTGTCGATGAGCAGTTCTTC. It specifies CASSQDSALAGIVDEQFF.

The chain joins TRBV7-8 to TRBJ1-2; tentative D call: TRBD1 (6 bases). V dropped 3 bases and J dropped 4 bases, with 12 bases sitting between them. The CDR3 runs to 14 residues. Germline lookup yields CDR1 SGHVS and CDR2 FQNEAQ. This chain's CDR3 is CASSLRDTRYGYTF. CDR3 bases: TGTGCCAGCAGCTTGCGGGACACCCGCTATGGCTACACCTTC.

The sample holds a few counts of this clonotype. The chain employs TRBV5-1 and TRBJ1-2, with 10 bases identical to TRBD1. Unmatched junction bases numbered 5, after V lost 4 bases and J lost 5 bases. The CDR3 length is 14 residues. CDR1 and CDR2 from the germline V gene are SGHRS and YFSETQ. The CDR3 loop reads CASSRGQGTYGYTF. The CDR3 bases are TGCGCCAGCAGCCGGGGACAGGGGACATATGGCTACACCTTC.

The chain uses TRBV5-1 and TRBJ2-2, with D perhaps matching TRBD2 (6 bases). This CDR3 has 19 residues. Germline V lookup: CDR1 SGHRS, CDR2 YFSETQ. V was trimmed by 0 bases and J by 0 bases, leaving 18 bases between them. The chain's CDR3 is CASSLGLGRTNSNTGELFF. In DNA, the CDR3 is TGCGCCAGCAGCTTGGGGCTTGGGCGGACTAATTCGAACACCGGGGAGCTGTTTTTT.

V and J are TRBV3-1 and TRBJ1-6, with D unresolved. V lost 1 base and J 13 bases, leaving 14 bases between the germline ends. This CDR3 is built from 14 residues. Germline V gene sequence: CDR1 LGHDT, CDR2 YNNKEL (reference sequence). This CDR3 is CASSQGEIRTPLHF. The CDR3 coding sequence is TGTGCCAGCAGCCAAGGAGAGATACGGACGCCCCTCCACTTT.